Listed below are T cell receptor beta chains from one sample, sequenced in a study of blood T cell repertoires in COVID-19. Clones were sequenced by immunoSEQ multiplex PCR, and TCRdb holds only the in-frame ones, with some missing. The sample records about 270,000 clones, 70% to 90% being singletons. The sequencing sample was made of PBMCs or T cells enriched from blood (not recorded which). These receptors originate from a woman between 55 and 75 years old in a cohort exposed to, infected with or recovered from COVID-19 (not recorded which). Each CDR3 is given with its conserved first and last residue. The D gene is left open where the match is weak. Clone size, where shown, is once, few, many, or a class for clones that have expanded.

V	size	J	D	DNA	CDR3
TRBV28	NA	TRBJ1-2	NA	TGTGCCAGCAGTTTACCGGGAACTCTTAACTATGGCTACACCTTC	CASSLPGTLNYGYTF
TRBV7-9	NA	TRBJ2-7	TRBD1	TGTGCCAGCAGCTTCCCGGACAGGGAACCGTACGAGCAGTACTTC	CASSFPDREPYEQYF
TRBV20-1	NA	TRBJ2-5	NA	TGCAGTGCTAGCGGAGAGACCCAGTACTTC	CSASGETQYF
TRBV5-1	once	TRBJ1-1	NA	TGCGCCAGCAGCTTGGAGGAGGGACTCCGAACCGAAGCTTTCTTT	CASSLEEGLRTEAFF
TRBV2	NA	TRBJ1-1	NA	TGTGCCAGCAGTGTTGGGGGGAATCGGAACACTGAAGCTTTCTTT	CASSVGGNRNTEAFF
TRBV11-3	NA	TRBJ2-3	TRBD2	TGTGCCAGCAGCTTAGGCCTAGCGGGAGCGGCAGATACGCAGTATTTT	CASSLGLAGAADTQYF
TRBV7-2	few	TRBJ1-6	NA	TGTGCCAGCAGCTTAGGCCCCTATAGTACCCTCCACTTT	CASSLGPYSTLHF
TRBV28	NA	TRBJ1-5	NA	TGTGCCAGCAGTCGCCAGGGTCTGAATCAGCCCCAGCATTTT	CASSRQGLNQPQHF
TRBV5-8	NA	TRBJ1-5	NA	TGTGCCAGCAGCCCCGGACTCGTCGCGGGTAGCAATCAGCCCCAGCATTTT	CASSPGLVAGSNQPQHF
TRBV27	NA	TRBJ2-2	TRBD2	TGTGCCAGCAGATGGGGGGGGGCGAACACCGGGGAGCTGTTTTTT	CASRWGGANTGELFF
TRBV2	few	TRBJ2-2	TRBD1	TGTGCCAGCAGTGACTACAGGGGGCCTGGCGGGGAGCTGTTTTTT	CASSDYRGPGGELFF
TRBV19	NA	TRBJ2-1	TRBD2	TGTGCCAGTCACGGGGGAGGGCCGAATGAGCAGTTCTTC	CASHGGGPNEQFF
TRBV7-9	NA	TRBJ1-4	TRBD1	TGTGCCAGCAGCTTAGGGGACGGGACAGGACTGTTTTTT	CASSLGDGTGLFF
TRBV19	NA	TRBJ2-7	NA	TGTGCCAGTAGTATGGTCGGGGGGCCCACCTACGAGCAGTACTTC	CASSMVGGPTYEQYF
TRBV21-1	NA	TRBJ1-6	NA	TGTGCCACGCACACGAGGAGCTCCTATAATTCACCCCTCCACTTT	CATHTRSSYNSPLHF